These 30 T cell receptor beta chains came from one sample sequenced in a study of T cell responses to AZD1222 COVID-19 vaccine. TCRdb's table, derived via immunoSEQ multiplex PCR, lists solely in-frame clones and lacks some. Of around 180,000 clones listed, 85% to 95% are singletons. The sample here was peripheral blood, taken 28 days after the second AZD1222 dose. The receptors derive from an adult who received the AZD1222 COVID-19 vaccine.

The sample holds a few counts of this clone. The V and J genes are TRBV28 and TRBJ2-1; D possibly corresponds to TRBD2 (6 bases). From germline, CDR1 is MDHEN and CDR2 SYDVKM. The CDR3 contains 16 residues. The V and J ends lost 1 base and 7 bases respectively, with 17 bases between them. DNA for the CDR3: TGTGCCAGCAGTTTATTCGAATGGAGGGATGATAATGAGCAGTTCTTC. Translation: CASSLFEWRDDNEQFF.

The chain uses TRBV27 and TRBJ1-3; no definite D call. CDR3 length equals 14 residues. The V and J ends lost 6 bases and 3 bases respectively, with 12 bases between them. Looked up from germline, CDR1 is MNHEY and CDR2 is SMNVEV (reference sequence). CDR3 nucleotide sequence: TGTGCCAGCAGCCGAACCCCCAATGGAAACACCATATATTTT. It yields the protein CASSRTPNGNTIYF.

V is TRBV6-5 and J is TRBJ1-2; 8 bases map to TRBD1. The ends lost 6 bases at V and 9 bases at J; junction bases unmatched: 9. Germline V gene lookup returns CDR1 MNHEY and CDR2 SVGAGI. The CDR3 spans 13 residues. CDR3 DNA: TGTGCCAGCAGGAGTCCCGGGACAGGTAGCTACACCTTC. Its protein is CASRSPGTGSYTF.

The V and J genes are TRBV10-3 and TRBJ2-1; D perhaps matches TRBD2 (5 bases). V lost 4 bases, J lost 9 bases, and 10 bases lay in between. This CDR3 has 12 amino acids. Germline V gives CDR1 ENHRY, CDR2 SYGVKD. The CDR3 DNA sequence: TGTGCCATCAGTGTGGGGAGTGGTGAGCAGTTCTTC. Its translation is CAISVGSGEQFF.

The CDR3: CASSLQNLDTDTQYF. DNA of the CDR3: TGTGCCAGCAGTTTACAGAATTTAGACACAGATACGCAGTATTTT. The chain carries TRBV27 and TRBJ2-3; D call uncertain. The length of the CDR3 is 15 residues. Trimming left V 2 bases short and J 2 bases short, with 11 bases between. The V gene's germline CDR1 is MNHEY and CDR2 SMNVEV (reference sequence).

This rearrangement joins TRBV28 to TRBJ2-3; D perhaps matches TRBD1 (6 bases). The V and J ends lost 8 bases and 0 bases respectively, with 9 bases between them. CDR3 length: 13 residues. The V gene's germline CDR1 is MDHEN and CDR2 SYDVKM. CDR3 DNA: TGTGCCAGCGCACAGGGAAGCACAGATACGCAGTATTTT. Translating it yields CASAQGSTDTQYF.

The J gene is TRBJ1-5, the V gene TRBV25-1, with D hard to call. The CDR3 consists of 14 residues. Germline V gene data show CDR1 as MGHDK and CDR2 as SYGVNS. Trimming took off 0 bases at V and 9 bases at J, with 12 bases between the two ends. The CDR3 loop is CASSEYGANGPQHF. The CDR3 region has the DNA TGTGCCAGCAGTGAATACGGCGCGAACGGGCCCCAGCATTTT.

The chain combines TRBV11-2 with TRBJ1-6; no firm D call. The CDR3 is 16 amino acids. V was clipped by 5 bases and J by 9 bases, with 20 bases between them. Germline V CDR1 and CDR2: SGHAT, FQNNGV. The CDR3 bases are TGTGCCAGCAGCCCATTAATGGTTGGTCTAAGTTCACCCCTCCACTTT. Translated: CASSPLMVGLSSPLHF.

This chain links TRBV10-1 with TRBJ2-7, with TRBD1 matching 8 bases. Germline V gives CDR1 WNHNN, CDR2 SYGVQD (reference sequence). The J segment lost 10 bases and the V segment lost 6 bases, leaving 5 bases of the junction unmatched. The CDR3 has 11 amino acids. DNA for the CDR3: TGCGCCAGCAGCGAGGGACAGGCCCAGTACTTC. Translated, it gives CASSEGQAQYF.

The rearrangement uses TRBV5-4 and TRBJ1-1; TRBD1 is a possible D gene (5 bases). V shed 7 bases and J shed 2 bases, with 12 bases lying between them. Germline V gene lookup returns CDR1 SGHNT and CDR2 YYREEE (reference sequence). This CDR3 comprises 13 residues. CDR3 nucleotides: TGTGCCAGCCGAATTACAGGAAACACTGAAGCTTTCTTT. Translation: CASRITGNTEAFF.

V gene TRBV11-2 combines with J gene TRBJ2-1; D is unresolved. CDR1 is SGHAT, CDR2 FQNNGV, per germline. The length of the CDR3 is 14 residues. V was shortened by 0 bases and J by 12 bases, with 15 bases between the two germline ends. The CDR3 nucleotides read TGTGCCAGCAGCTTAGATCGGGCCCAGAATCGGCAGTTCTTC. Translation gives CASSLDRAQNRQFF. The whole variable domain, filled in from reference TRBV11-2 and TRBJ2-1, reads EAGVAQSPRYKIIEKRQSVAFWCNPISGHATLYWYQQILGQGPKLLIQFQNNGVVDDSQLPKDRFSAERLKGVDSTLKIQPAKLEDSAVYLCASSLDRAQNRQFFGPGTRLTVL.

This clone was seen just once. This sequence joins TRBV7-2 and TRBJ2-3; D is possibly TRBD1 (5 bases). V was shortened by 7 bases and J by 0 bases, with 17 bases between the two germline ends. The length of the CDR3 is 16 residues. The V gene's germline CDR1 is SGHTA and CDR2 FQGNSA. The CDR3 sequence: CASTKTRTPSTDTQYF. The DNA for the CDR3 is TGTGCCAGCACAAAAACCCGGACACCGAGCACAGATACGCAGTATTTT.

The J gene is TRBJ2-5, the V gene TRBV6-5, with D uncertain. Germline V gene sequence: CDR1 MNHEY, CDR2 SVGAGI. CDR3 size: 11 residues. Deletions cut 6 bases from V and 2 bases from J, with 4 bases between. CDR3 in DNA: TGTGCCAGCAGGGAGCAAGAGACCCAGTACTTC. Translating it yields CASREQETQYF.

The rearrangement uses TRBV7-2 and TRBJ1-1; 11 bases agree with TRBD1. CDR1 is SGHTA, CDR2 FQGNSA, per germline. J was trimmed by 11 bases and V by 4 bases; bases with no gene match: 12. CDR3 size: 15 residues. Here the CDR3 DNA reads TGTGCCAGCAGCTCGGATCGGACAGGGGGCGCGACGGCTTTCTTT. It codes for CASSSDRTGGATAFF.

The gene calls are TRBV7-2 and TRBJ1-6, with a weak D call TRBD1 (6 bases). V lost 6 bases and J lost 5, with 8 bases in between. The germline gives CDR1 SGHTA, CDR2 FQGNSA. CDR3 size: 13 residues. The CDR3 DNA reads TGTGCCAGCAGTGGACAGAATAATTCACCCCTCCACTTT. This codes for CASSGQNNSPLHF.

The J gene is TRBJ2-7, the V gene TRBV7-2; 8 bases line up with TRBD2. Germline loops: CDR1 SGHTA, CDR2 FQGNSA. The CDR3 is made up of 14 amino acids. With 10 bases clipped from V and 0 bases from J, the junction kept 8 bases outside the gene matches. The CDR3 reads CATSGGGSSYEQYF. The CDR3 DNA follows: TGTGCCACCTCCGGGGGGGGCAGCTCCTACGAGCAGTACTTC. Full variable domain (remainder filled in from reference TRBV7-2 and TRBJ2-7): GAGVSQSPSNKVTEKGKDVELRCDPISGHTALYWYRQSLGQGLEFLIYFQGNSAPDKSGLPSDRFSAERTGGSVSTLTIQRTQQEDSAVYLCATSGGGSSYEQYFGPGTRLTVT.

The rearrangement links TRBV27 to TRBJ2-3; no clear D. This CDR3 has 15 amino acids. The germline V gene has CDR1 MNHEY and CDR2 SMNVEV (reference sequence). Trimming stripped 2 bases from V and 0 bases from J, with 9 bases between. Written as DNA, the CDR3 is TGTGCCAGCAGTTTAAGGCAGACTAGCACAGATACGCAGTATTTT. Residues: CASSLRQTSTDTQYF.

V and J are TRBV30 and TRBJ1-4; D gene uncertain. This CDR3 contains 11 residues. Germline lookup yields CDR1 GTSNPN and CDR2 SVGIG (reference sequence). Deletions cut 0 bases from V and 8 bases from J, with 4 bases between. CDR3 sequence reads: CAWSVREKLFF. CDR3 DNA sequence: TGTGCCTGGAGTGTACGCGAAAAACTGTTTTTT.

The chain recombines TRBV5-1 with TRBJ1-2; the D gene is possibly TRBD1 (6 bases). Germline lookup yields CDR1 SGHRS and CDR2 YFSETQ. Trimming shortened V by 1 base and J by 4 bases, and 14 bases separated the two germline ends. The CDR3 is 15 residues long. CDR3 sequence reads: CASSLTEGDGYGYTF. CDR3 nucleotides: TGCGCCAGCAGCTTGACCGAGGGGGATGGCTATGGCTACACCTTC.

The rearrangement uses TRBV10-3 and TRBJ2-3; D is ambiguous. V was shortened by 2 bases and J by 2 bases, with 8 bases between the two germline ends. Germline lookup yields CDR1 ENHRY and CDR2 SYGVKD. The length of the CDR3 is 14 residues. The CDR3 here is CAISEKVHTDTQYF. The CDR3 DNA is TGTGCCATCAGTGAGAAGGTGCACACAGATACGCAGTATTTT.

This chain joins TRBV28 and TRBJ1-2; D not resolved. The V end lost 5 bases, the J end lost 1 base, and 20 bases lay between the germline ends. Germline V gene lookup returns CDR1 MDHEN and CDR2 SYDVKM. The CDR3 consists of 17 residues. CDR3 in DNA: TGTGCCAGCAGTAGCCACGGTGTAAACATCTATAACTATGGCTACACCTTC. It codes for CASSSHGVNIYNYGYTF.

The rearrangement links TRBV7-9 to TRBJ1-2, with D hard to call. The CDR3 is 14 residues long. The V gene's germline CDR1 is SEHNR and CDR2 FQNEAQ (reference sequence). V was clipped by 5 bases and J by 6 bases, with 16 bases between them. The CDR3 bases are TGTGCCAGCAGCCGCGAGGGTGTCTTTCATGGCTACACCTTC. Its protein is CASSREGVFHGYTF.

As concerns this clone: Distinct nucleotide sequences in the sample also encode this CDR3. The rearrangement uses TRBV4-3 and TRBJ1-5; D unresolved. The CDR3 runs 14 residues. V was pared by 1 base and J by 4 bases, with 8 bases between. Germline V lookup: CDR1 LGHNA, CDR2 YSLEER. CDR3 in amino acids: CASSQVAGNQPQHF. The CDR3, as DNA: TGCGCCAGCAGCCAAGTAGCCGGGAATCAGCCCCAGCATTTT.

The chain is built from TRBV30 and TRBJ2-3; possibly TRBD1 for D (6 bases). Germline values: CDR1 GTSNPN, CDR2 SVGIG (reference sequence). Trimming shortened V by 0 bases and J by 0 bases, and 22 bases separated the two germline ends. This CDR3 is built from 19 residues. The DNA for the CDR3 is TGTGCCTGGAGTGTTTTTTCAGGGGACCTACTCCTGAGCACAGATACGCAGTATTTT. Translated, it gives CAWSVFSGDLLLSTDTQYF. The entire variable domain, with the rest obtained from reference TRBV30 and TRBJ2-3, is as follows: SQTIHQWPATLVQPVGSPLSLECTVEGTSNPNLYWYRQAAGRGLQLLFYSVGIGQISSEVPQNLSASRPQDRQFILSSKKLLLSDSGFYLCAWSVFSGDLLLSTDTQYFGPGTRLTVL.

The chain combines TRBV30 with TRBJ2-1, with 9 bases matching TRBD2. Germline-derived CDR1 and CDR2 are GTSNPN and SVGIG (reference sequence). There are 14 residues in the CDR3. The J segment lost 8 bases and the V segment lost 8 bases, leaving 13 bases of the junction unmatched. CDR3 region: CAGGRMGLAHEQFF. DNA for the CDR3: TGTGCCGGGGGACGGATGGGACTAGCACATGAGCAGTTCTTC.

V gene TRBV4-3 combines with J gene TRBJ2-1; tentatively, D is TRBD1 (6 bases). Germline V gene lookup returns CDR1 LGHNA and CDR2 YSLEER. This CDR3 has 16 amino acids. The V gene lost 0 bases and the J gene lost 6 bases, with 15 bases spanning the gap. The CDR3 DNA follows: TGCGCCAGCAGCCAAGATTGGGGGCTGTTGGGCAATGAGCAGTTCTTC. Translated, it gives CASSQDWGLLGNEQFF.

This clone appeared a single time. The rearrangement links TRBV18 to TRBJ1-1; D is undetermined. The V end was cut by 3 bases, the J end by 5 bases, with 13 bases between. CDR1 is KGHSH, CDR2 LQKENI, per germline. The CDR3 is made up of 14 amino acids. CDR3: CASSPVGLRTEAFF. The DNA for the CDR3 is TGTGCCAGCTCACCTGTAGGGTTGAGGACTGAAGCTTTCTTT.

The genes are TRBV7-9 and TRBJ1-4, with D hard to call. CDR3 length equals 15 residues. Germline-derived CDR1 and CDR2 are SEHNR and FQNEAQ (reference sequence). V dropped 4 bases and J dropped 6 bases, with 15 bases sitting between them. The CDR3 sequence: CASSSLTGNYEKLFF. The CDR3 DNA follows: TGTGCCAGCAGCTCCCTGACCGGAAACTATGAAAAACTGTTTTTT.

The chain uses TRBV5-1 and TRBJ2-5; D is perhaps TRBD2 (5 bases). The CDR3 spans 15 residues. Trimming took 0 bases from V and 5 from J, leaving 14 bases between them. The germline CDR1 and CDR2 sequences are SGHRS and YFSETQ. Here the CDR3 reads CASSLGLPSPETQYF. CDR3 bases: TGCGCCAGCAGCTTGGGTCTCCCTAGCCCGGAGACCCAGTACTTC.

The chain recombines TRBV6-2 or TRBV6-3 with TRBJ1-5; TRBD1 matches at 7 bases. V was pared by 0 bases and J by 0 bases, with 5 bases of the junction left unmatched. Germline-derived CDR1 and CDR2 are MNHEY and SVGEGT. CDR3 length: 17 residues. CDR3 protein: CASSYSPGQYSNQPQHF. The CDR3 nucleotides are TGTGCCAGCAGTTACTCTCCGGGACAGTATAGCAATCAGCCCCAGCATTTT.